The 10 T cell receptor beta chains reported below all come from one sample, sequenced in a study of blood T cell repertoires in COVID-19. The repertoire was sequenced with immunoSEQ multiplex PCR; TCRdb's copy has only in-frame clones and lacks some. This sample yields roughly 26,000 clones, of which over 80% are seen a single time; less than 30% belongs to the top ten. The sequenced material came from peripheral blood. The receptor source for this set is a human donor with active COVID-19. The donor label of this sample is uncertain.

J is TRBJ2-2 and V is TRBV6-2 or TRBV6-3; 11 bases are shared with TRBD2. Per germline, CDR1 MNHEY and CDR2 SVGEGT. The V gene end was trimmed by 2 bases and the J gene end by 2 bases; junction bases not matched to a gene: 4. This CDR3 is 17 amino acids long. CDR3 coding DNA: TGTGCCAGCAGTTACCTTAGCGGGGGGGCCAACACCGGGGAGCTGTTTTTT. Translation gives CASSYLSGGANTGELFF.

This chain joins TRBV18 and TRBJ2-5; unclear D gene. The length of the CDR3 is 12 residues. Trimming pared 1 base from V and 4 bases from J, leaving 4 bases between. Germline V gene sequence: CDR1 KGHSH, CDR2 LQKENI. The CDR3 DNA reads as TGTGCCAGCTCACCACGGAGAGAGACCCAGTACTTC. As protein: CASSPRRETQYF.

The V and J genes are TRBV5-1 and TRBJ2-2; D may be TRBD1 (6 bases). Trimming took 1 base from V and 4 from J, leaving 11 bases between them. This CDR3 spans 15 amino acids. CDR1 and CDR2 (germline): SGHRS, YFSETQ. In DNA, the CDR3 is TGCGCCAGCAGCTTGTTACAGGGAAGCACCGGGGAGCTGTTTTTT. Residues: CASSLLQGSTGELFF.

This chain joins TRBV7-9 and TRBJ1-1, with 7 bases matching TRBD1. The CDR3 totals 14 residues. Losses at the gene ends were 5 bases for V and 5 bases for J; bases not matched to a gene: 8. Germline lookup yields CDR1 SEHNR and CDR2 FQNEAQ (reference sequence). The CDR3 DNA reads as TGTGCCAGCAGCCTCTCAGGGGGAAGGACTGAAGCTTTCTTT. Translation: CASSLSGGRTEAFF.

Written as DNA, the CDR3 is TGTGCCAGCAGTTACTCGCCAGGGTTCAGCGAGCAGTACTTC. This sequence encodes CASSYSPGFSEQYF. This sequence joins TRBV6-5 and TRBJ2-7; TRBD1 might be the D (5 bases). The length of the CDR3 is 14 residues. The germline V and J ends were trimmed by 0 bases and 6 bases, with 12 bases remaining between them. Germline CDR1 and CDR2: MNHEY and SVGAGI.

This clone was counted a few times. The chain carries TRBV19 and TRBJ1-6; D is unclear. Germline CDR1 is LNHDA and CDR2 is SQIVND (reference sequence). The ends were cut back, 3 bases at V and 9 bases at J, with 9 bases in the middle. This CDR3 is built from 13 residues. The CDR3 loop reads CASSIERSSPLHF. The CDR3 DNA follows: TGTGCCAGTAGTATCGAGCGGTCTTCACCCCTCCACTTT.

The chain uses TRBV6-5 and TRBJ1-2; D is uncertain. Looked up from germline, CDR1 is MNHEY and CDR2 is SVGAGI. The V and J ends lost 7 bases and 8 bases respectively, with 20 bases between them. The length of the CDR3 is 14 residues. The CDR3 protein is CASTQPGSLSGYTF. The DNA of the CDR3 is TGTGCCAGCACCCAACCCGGGTCACTAAGCGGCTACACCTTC.

CDR3 DNA sequence: TGTGCCAGCAGTTACCGGGACAGGGGGGACGAGCAGTACTTC. Translation: CASSYRDRGDEQYF. This chain joins TRBV28 and TRBJ2-7; 11 bases are a match to TRBD1. With V trimmed by 4 bases and J by 5 bases, 4 bases remained unmatched. CDR3 length: 14 residues. Germline V gives CDR1 MDHEN, CDR2 SYDVKM.

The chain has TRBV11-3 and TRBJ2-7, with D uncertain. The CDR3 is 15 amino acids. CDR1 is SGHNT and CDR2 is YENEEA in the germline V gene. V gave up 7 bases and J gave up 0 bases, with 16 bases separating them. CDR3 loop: CASKLSPEDSYEQYF. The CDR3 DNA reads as TGTGCCAGCAAGCTTAGCCCCGAGGACTCCTACGAGCAGTACTTC.

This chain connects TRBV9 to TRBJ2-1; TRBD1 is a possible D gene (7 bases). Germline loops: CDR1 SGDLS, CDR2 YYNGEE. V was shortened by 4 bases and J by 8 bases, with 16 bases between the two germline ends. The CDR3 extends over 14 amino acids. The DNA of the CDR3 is TGTGCCAGCAGCCGGTTAGGAGGGGGCGATGAGCAGTTCTTC. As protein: CASSRLGGGDEQFF.